This entry lists 7 T cell receptor beta chains sequenced from one sample in a study of T cell responses to AZD1222 COVID-19 vaccine. Sequencing was performed with immunoSEQ multiplex PCR; in TCRdb, only in-frame clones are kept and a portion is missing. Of approximately 90,000 clones listed, around 89% are singletons. The source material was peripheral blood, sampled on day 0 of AZD1222 vaccination. The receptors derive from an adult in good health.

The V gene is TRBV11-1, the J gene TRBJ2-3; a weak D match, TRBD2 (6 bases). The CDR3 sequence is 15 residues long. Trimming left V 3 bases short and J 0 bases short, with 10 bases between. The germline CDR1 and CDR2 sequences are SGHAT and FQDESV (reference sequence). The CDR3 DNA reads as TGTGCCAGCAGCTTCCCCGGGACTAGCACAGATACGCAGTATTTT. Its translation: CASSFPGTSTDTQYF.

J is TRBJ2-7 and V is TRBV7-9, with 13 bases identical to TRBD2. V lost 5 bases and J lost 3; bases outside the gene matches: 7. The CDR3 has 16 amino acids. The germline V gene has CDR1 SEHNR and CDR2 FQNEAQ (reference sequence). The CDR3 protein is CASSDGLAGEIYEQYF. The DNA of the CDR3 is TGTGCCAGCAGCGATGGACTAGCGGGGGAGATCTACGAGCAGTACTTC.

The chain uses TRBV6-5 and TRBJ1-5; perhaps TRBD1 as D (6 bases). V lost 6 bases, J lost 4 bases, and 10 bases lay in between. From germline, CDR1 is MNHEY and CDR2 SVGAGI. The CDR3 is 13 residues long. This chain's CDR3 is CASSRQANQPQHF. CDR3 coding DNA: TGTGCCAGCAGCAGACAGGCGAATCAGCCCCAGCATTTT.

The chain joins TRBV4-2 to TRBJ1-1, with D possibly TRBD1 on 5 matching bases. This CDR3 is built from 15 residues. The V and J ends lost 10 bases and 3 bases respectively, with 21 bases between them. The germline V gene has CDR1 LGHNA and CDR2 YNFKEQ. In DNA form, the CDR3 reads TGTGCCACCGATACAGGAGGAAGGGGACACACTGAAGCTTTCTTT. It encodes CATDTGGRGHTEAFF.

This clone was recorded a few times. The chain couples TRBV3-1 (or the pseudogene TRBV3-2) to TRBJ1-6; no firm D call. The length of the CDR3 is 12 residues. V was trimmed by 2 bases and J by 11 bases, leaving 7 bases between them. Germline loops: CDR1 LGHDT, CDR2 YNNKEL (reference sequence). The CDR3 coding sequence is TGTGCCAGCAGCCAACTCGGTCCACCCCTCCACTTT. Translating it yields CASSQLGPPLHF.

The sample holds one count of this clone. CDR3 in amino acids: CASKYRARMDTEAFF. The CDR3 DNA reads TGTGCCAGCAAGTACAGGGCACGAATGGACACTGAAGCTTTCTTT. This chain connects TRBV27 to TRBJ1-1; tentatively, D is TRBD1 (6 bases). The CDR3 is made up of 15 amino acids. The germline gives CDR1 MNHEY, CDR2 SMNVEV (reference sequence). Trimming removed 7 bases at V and 3 bases at J, with 18 bases between.

The table lists this clone with a few counts. The V and J genes are TRBV7-2 and TRBJ2-4; D not certain. The germline V gene encodes CDR1 SGHTA and CDR2 FQGNSA. CDR3 length equals 13 residues. Deletions cut 6 bases from V and 5 bases from J, with 11 bases between. CDR3 loop: CASRRAGQNIQYF. In nucleotides, the CDR3 is TGTGCCAGCAGAAGGGCAGGTCAAAACATTCAGTACTTC.